The sequence of this T cell receptor beta chain was determined in a study of cytotoxic CD8 clonotypes in ibrutinib-treated CLL. The overall study: For this cohort, patients were roughly 10 relapsed/refractory and approximately 15 treatment-naive, while roughly 17 were IGHV unmutated. There were, on average, about 250,000 productive templates and under 95,000 productive rearrangements per sample.

The authors obtained around 2 micrograms of genomic DNA from cryopreserved PBMCs for TCR beta libraries. Assay: immunoSEQ multiplex PCR; the TCRdb copy retains only in-frame clones and omits some. This sample has 60,000 to 65,000 clones, with less than 60% found just once. From germline, CDR1 is ENHRY and CDR2 SYGVKD. The CDR3 extends over 17 amino acids. The V segment lost 6 bases and the J segment 4 bases; nucleotides outside the gene matches: 16. This material consisted of PBMCs, taken after 12 months of ibrutinib treatment. The chain carries TRBV10-3 and TRBJ2-7, with 9 bases lining up with TRBD1. This clonotype was obtained from a human donor with chronic lymphocytic leukemia. CDR3 sequence reads: CAISHAADRDRVYEQYF. The CDR3 region has the DNA TGTGCCATCAGCCACGCGGCTGATCGGGACAGGGTATACGAGCAGTACTTC.